The sequence of this TCR beta chain was determined in a study of T cell responses to AZD1222 COVID-19 vaccine. Study in general: Both about-4-week and about-12-week second-dose recipients were combined. Whole-study results and caveats: Spike-specific TCR breadth and depth both grew after two AZD1222 doses. A reported finding is that nearly half of spike-specific TCRs target unmutated variant regions. Clonal diversity was possibly underestimated, and the donors were mostly white British, with more females.

The CDR3 has 13 amino acids. Germline values: CDR1 GTSNPN, CDR2 SVGIG (reference sequence). V was pared by 4 bases and J by 7 bases, with 7 bases of the junction left unmatched. Libraries were prepared by immunoSEQ multiplex PCR; TCRdb keeps only in-frame clonotypes and omits some of them. Found here are roughly 150,000 clones, 70% to 90% of them singletons; the top ten hold about 1.9%. As concerns this clone: Its matching antigen is unknown.

This TCR was sampled from an adult in good health. The V gene is TRBV30, the J gene TRBJ1-1; TRBD1 agrees at 9 bases. Sequencing used peripheral blood, obtained on day 0 of AZD1222 vaccination. CDR3 amino acids: CAWNLRQGGEAFF. The CDR3 region has the DNA TGTGCCTGGAACCTTCGACAGGGGGGTGAAGCTTTCTTT.